A selection of T cell receptor beta chains follows, all from one sample in a study of T-cell reconstitution after alpha-beta-depleted transplantation in children. From the PCR reads, TCRdb called clonotypes with MiXCR, one entry per CDR3 protein. The table records about 230,000 distinct CDR3 sequences, around 13% of them present only once. Source: PBMCs from the stem cell graft donor, taken from the stem cell graft. These receptors came from a human donor who donated a stem cell graft to a child with acute lymphoblastic leukemia. The CDR3 runs from the conserved cysteine through the conserved F or W. The D gene is left open where the match is weak. Only part of the rows carry a size: once, few, many, or a class if the clone is expanded.

DNA,CDR3,V,size,D,J
TGTGCCAGCAGTTTCGGACAGGATTTCGAAAAACTGTTTTTT,CASSFGQDFEKLFF,TRBV12-3/TRBV12-4,many,TRBD1,TRBJ1-4
TGTGCCAGCAGTTTATCCTCAACAGGGAGGGGGACCCAGTACTTC,CASSLSSTGRGTQYF,TRBV27,many,-,TRBJ2-5
TGCAGTGCTAGGAGTAGCAATCAGCCCCAGCATTTT,CSARSSNQPQHF,TRBV20-1,-,-,TRBJ1-5
TGTGCCAGCAGCCAAGATCTCCTGCGGGGAAGGGAGACCCAGTACTTC,CASSQDLLRGRETQYF,TRBV3-1,many,-,TRBJ2-5
TGCGCCAGCAGCCGAGTCTTGACTGGAGATGAGCAGTTCTTC,CASSRVLTGDEQFF,TRBV4-3,many,-,TRBJ2-1
TGTGCCAGCAGCCAAGGTTCGGTATCCACAGGGAGCTCCTACGAGCAGTACTTC,CASSQGSVSTGSSYEQYF,TRBV4-2,many,-,TRBJ2-7
TGCAGCGTTGAGCGCCCAGAGAGCTCCTACGAGCAGTACTTC,CSVERPESSYEQYF,TRBV29-1,many,-,TRBJ2-7
TGTGCCAGCAGCGTCGCCGGGACGGCTTCCTACGAGCAGTACTTC,CASSVAGTASYEQYF,TRBV9,many,-,TRBJ2-7
TGTGCCACCAGTGACCGCCAGAGGTATGGCTACACCTTC,CATSDRQRYGYTF,TRBV24-1,-,-,TRBJ1-2
TGTGCCAGCAGCCAAGCTCGGGCTAGCGGCTACAATGAGCAGTTCTTC,CASSQARASGYNEQFF,TRBV4-2,many,TRBD2,TRBJ2-1
TGTGCCAGCAGCTCCCAGGTGCGGCAAGAGACCCAGTACTTC,CASSSQVRQETQYF,TRBV7-2,many,-,TRBJ2-5
TGTGCCAGCAGCCCGGGACAGGGGCCGAACACCGGGGAGCTGTTTTTT,CASSPGQGPNTGELFF,TRBV12-3/TRBV12-4,many,TRBD1,TRBJ2-2
TGTGCCAGCAGCGTCGAGGGAGCACTCTACAATGAGCAGTTCTTC,CASSVEGALYNEQFF,TRBV9,many,-,TRBJ2-1
TGTGCCAGCAGTGATGGAGGCACCCACTATGGCTACACCTTC,CASSDGGTHYGYTF,TRBV25-1,many,-,TRBJ1-2
TGTGCCAGCAGGGACAGGGTTGAAAACACCATATATTTT,CASRDRVENTIYF,TRBV12-3/TRBV12-4,many,TRBD1,TRBJ1-3
TGTGCCAGCAGTCCGACTAGCGCATCCTACGAGCAGTACTTC,CASSPTSASYEQYF,TRBV6-5,many,TRBD2,TRBJ2-7
TGTGCCAGCAGCTTACAGGGGGGCCCCCACGAGCAGTACTTC,CASSLQGGPHEQYF,TRBV7-2,few,-,TRBJ2-7
TGCGCCAGCAGCTTGGAGACGGGGGGAGGAACAGATACGCAGTATTTT,CASSLETGGGTDTQYF,TRBV5-1,many,TRBD2,TRBJ2-3
TGCAGCGTTGAAGATATGAAGAGGGCGGGGGAGCAGTACTTC,CSVEDMKRAGEQYF,TRBV29-1,many,-,TRBJ2-7
TGTGCCAGCAGCTTAGGGGCAGGTCGATCCTACGAGCAGTACTTC,CASSLGAGRSYEQYF,TRBV7-6,few,-,TRBJ2-7
TGTGCCAGTAGCCTACTTGGTAGAGATGGCTACACCTTC,CASSLLGRDGYTF,TRBV19,many,-,TRBJ1-2
TGTGCCAGCAAGAGGGCAGGGGGTAATGAAAAACTGTTTTTT,CASKRAGGNEKLFF,TRBV25-1,many,TRBD1,TRBJ1-4
TGTGCCAGCAGGACCGGGACAAAAGAGACCCAGTACTTC,CASRTGTKETQYF,TRBV7-2,many,-,TRBJ2-5
TGTGCCTGGAGGCGGGGACAGTCTGGAAACACCATATATTTT,CAWRRGQSGNTIYF,TRBV30,-,TRBD1,TRBJ1-3
TGCAGTGCCAAAGCGGGGGGGCGTGAGCAGTTCTTC,CSAKAGGREQFF,TRBV20-1,many,TRBD2,TRBJ2-1
TGTGCCAGCAGCCCTTCTATATTAGCCTACGAGCAGTACTTC,CASSPSILAYEQYF,TRBV14,many,-,TRBJ2-7